This TCR beta chain was sequenced for a study of blood T cells in healthy people across ages. Alongside a J-beta primer mix, a sample-barcoded 5' primer served in a second PCR lasting about 7 to 12 cycles. One entry per CDR3 protein results from TCRdb running MiXCR on the 5' RACE reads. The data contain hundreds of thousands of distinct CDR3 sequences, roughly 44% of them singletons. The CDR3 sequence is 14 residues long. Germline assignment: CDR1 SSHAT and CDR2 FNYEAQ (reference sequence). Concerning this clonotype itself: At one end, the junction sequence differs from germline, possibly due to a read error.

V gene TRBV7-7 combines with J gene TRBJ2-7; TRBD1 agrees at 9 bases. Sequencing was carried out using blood. The origin of this receptor is a man in his sixties in good health. As DNA, the CDR3 is TGTGCTAGCAGCGCGAGGACAGGGGACTACGAGCAGTACTTC. It specifies CASSARTGDYEQYF. The complete variable domain, with remaining parts taken from reference TRBV7-7 and TRBJ2-7, reads GAGVSQSPRYKVTKRGQDVTLRCDPISSHATLYWYQQALGQGPEFLTYFNYEAQPDKSGLPSDRFSAERPEGSISTLTIQRTEQRDSAMYRCASSARTGDYEQYFGPGTRLTVT.